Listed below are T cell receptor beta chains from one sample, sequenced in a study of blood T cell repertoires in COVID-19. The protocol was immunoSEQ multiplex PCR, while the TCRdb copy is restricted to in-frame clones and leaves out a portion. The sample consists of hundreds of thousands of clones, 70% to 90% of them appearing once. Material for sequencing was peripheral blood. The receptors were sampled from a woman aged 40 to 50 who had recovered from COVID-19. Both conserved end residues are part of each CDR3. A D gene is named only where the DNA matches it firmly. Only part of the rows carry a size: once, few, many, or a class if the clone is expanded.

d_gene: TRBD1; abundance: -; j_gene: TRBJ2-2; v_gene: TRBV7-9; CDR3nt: TGTGCCAGCAGCCCTAACAGGGGGATGACTTCGCACACCGGGGAGCTGTTTTTT; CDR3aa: CASSPNRGMTSHTGELFF
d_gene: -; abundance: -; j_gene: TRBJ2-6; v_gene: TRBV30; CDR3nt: TGTGCCGGGTCCCCGGGGGGGGCCAACGTCCTGACTTTC; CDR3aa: CAGSPGGANVLTF
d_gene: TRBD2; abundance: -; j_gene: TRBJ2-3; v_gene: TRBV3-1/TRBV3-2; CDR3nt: TGTGCCAGCAGCCAAGGCCCGGTTAGCGGGATAACCACAGATACGCAGTATTTT; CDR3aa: CASSQGPVSGITTDTQYF
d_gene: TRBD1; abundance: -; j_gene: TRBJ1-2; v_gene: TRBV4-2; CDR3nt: TGTGCCAGCAGCCAAGATGGGACAGGGGGCGACTATGGCTACACCTTC; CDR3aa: CASSQDGTGGDYGYTF
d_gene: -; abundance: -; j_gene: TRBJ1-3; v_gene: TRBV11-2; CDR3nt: TGTGCCAGCAGCTTAGAACGGTCTGGAAACACCATATATTTT; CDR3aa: CASSLERSGNTIYF
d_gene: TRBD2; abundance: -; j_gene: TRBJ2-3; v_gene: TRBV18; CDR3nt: TGTGCCAGCTCACCCCGACTAGCGGGGTCCACAGATACGCAGTATTTT; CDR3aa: CASSPRLAGSTDTQYF
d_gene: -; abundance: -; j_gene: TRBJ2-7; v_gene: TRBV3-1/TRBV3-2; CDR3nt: TGTGCCAGCAGCCGTCGGGGTACCTACGAGCAGTACTTC; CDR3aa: CASSRRGTYEQYF
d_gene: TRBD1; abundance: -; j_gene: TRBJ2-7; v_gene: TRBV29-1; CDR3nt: TGCAGCGTTCTAGGGACAGGGGGCCGGGAGCAGTACTTC; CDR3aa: CSVLGTGGREQYF
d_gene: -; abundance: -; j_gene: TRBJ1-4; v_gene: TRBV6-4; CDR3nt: TGTGCCAGCAGTCCCTCGGGGAATGAAAAACTGTTTTTT; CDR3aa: CASSPSGNEKLFF
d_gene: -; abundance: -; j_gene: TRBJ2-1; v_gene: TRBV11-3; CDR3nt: TGTGCCAGCAGCTTAGAATATACTCCCCGCAATGAGCAGTTCTTC; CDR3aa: CASSLEYTPRNEQFF
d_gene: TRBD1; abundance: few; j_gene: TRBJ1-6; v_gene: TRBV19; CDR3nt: TGTGCCAGTAGTATGGGACAGGGGAATAATTCACCCCTCCACTTT; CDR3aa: CASSMGQGNNSPLHF
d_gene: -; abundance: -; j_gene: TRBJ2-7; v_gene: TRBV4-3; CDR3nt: TGCGCCAGCAGCCAAGATCGCGGGGGCCCTACCTACGAGCAGTACTTC; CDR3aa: CASSQDRGGPTYEQYF
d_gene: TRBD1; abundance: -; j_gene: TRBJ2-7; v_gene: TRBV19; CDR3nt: TGTGCCAGTAGTATAGCGGCCACAGGGGCCTACGAGCAGTACTTC; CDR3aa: CASSIAATGAYEQYF
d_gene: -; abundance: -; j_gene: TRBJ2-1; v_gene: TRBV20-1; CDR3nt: TGCAGTGCTAGTCCCGCGGGACCCGCCAATGAGCAGTTCTTC; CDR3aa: CSASPAGPANEQFF
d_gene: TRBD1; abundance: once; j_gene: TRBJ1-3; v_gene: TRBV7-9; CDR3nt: TGTGCCAGCAGCCCAGGACAGGCTTTAGGGTTGGACACCATATATTTT; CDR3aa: CASSPGQALGLDTIYF
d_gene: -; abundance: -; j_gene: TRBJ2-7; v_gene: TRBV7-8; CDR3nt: TGTGCCAGCAGCCTGGAACGGAGGGAGCAGTACTTC; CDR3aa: CASSLERREQYF
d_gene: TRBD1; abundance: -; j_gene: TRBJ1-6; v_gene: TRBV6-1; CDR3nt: TGTGCCAGCAGTGGACAGGGACAGGGTCCCTGGTCACCCCTCCACTTT; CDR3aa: CASSGQGQGPWSPLHF
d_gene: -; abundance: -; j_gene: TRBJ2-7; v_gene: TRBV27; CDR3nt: TGTGCCAGCAGTTTGGGAGCCCGTCTCTACGAGCAGTACTTC; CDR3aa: CASSLGARLYEQYF
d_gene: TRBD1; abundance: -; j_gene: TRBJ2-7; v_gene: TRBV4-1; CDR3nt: TGCGCCAGCAGCCAGGGGACAGGGCCCGCCTACGAGCAGTACTTC; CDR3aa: CASSQGTGPAYEQYF
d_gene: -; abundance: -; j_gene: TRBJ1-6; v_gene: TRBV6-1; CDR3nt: TGTGCCAGCAGTGAAAACGCGGGGACTCCTGTCTCACCCCTCCACTTT; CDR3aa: CASSENAGTPVSPLHF
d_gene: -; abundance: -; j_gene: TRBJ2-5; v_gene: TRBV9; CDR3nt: TGTGCCAGCAGCCCTCGCTCGGAGCGAGGCCAAGAGACCCAGTACTTC; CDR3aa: CASSPRSERGQETQYF
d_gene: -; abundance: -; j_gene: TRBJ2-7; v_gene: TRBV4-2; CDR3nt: TGTGCCAGCAGCCAAGATTGGGCAGAGAGCTCCTACGAGCAGTACTTC; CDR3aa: CASSQDWAESSYEQYF
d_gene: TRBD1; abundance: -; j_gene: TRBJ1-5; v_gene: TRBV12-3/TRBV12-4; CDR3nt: TGTGCCAGCAGCCGCGGACAGGGGACCTCCAAGCATTTT; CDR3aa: CASSRGQGTSKHF
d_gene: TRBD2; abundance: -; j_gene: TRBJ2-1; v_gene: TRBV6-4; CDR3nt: TGTGCCAGCAGTCCCGGGCTAGCGGGGGGAGAGAATGAGCAGTTCTTC; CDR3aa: CASSPGLAGGENEQFF
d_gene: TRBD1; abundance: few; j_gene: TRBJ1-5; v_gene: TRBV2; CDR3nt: TGTGCCAGCAGTGGGTTCCAGGGGGTTGGGTATAGCAATCAGCCCCAGCATTTT; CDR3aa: CASSGFQGVGYSNQPQHF
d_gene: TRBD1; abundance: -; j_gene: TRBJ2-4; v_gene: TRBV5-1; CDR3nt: TGCGCCAGCAGCTCGGGACAGAAGGACACCCGTCAGTACTTC; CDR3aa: CASSSGQKDTRQYF
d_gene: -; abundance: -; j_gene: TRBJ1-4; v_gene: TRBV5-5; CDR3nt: TGTGCCAGCAGCTTGGTGCCGGGGTTCGGTGAAAAACTGTTTTTT; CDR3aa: CASSLVPGFGEKLFF
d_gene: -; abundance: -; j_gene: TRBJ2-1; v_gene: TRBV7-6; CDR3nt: TGTGCCAGCAGCTTGTATAGGGGATACAATGAGCAGTTCTTC; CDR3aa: CASSLYRGYNEQFF
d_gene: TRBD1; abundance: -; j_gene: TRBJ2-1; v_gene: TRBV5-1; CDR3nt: TGCGCCAGCAGCTTGGGGACAGGGCCAAACAATGAGCAGTTCTTC; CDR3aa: CASSLGTGPNNEQFF
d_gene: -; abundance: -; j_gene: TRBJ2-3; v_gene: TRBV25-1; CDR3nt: TGTGCCAGCAGTGAAGTGGGGGCCCGCACAGATACGCAGTATTTT; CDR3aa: CASSEVGARTDTQYF
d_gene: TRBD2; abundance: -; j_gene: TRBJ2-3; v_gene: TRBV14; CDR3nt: TGTGCCAGCAGCCAACACCTCACTAGCGGACCCAGCACAGATACGCAGTATTTT; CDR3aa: CASSQHLTSGPSTDTQYF
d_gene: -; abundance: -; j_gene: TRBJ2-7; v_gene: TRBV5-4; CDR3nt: TGTGCCAGCAACCCCGATGGGGGCTCCCTTGACGAGCAGTACTTC; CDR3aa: CASNPDGGSLDEQYF
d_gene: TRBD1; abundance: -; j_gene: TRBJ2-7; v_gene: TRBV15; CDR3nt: TGTGCCACCAGCACGGGACAGGGCTACGAGCAGTACTTC; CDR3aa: CATSTGQGYEQYF
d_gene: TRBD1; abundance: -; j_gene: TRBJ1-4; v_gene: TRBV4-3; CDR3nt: TGCGCCAGCAGCCAAGATTTCCGGCGACAGGGAGGTGAAAAACTGTTTTTT; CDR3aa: CASSQDFRRQGGEKLFF
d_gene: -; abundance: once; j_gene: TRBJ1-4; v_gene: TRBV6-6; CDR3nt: TGTGCCAGCACTAAGATGGGGGGGCTAGAAGAAAAACTGTTTTTT; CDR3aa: CASTKMGGLEEKLFF
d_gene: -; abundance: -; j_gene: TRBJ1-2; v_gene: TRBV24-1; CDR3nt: TGTGCCACCAGTGATTCGGGGGGGTTAAACTATGGCTACACCTTC; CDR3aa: CATSDSGGLNYGYTF
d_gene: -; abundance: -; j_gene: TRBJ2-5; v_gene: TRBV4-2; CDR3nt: TGTGCCAGCAGCCAAGCACAAGGCGGGACCCAGTACTTC; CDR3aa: CASSQAQGGTQYF
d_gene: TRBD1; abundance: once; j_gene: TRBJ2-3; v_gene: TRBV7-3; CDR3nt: TGTGCCAGCAGCTCCCGGGACAGGGCAGGGAGCACAGATACGCAGTATTTT; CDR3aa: CASSSRDRAGSTDTQYF
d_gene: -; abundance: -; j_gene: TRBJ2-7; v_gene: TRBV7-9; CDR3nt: TGTGCCAGCAGCCGTCTTTACGGGTCCACCTACGAGCAGTACTTC; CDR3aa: CASSRLYGSTYEQYF
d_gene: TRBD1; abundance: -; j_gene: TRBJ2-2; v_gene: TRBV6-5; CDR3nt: TGTGCCAGCAGTTATGGGACAGCGAACACCGGGGAGCTGTTTTTT; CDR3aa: CASSYGTANTGELFF
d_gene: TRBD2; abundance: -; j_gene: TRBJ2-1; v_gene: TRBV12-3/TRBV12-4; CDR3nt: TGTGCCAGCAGACTAGCGGGAGCATATGAGCAGTTCTTC; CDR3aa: CASRLAGAYEQFF
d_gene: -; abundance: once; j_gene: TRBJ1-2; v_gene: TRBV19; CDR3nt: TGTGCCAGTAGTATAACCTCGACAAAGGCCTACACCTTC; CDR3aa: CASSITSTKAYTF